Listed below are T cell receptor beta chains from one sample, sequenced in a study of cytomegalovirus exposure and HLA in healthy donors. Profiled with immunoSEQ multiplex PCR; TCRdb holds only in-frame clones, not every one. The table shows some 220,000 clones, with just over 90% occurring only once. The specimen was PBMCs. These receptors all stem from a woman aged 18-30 years in good health and CMV-seronegative. CDR3s include the opening cysteine and the closing phenylalanine or tryptophan. The D gene is left open where the match is weak. Size tells how often a clone was seen (once, few, many) or the class of an expanded clone, and some rows leave it out.

TRBV9	TRBJ1-4	.	.	TGTGCCAGCAGCGCCTCCGGTGCTCGAGAAAAACTGTTTTTT	CASSASGAREKLFF
TRBV5-4	TRBJ1-1	TRBD1	.	TGTGCCAGCAGCTTACGGACAGGGATCTTAATCACTGAAGCTTTCTTT	CASSLRTGILITEAFF
TRBV6-1	TRBJ2-7	.	.	TGTGCCAGCAGTACAACTAGGTTCAAGTACTTC	CASSTTRFKYF
TRBV10-2	TRBJ2-5	.	.	TGCGCCAGCAGTGTGGCAGGCCAAGAGACCCAGTACTTC	CASSVAGQETQYF
TRBV27	TRBJ2-7	TRBD2	.	TGTGCCAGCAGTTTGGGTTTAGCGGGAGGGTCCTACGAGCAGTACTTC	CASSLGLAGGSYEQYF
TRBV5-4	TRBJ2-2	TRBD2	.	TGTGCCAGCAGCGCATTACTAGCGGGAGCCGGGGAGCTGTTTTTT	CASSALLAGAGELFF
TRBV5-6	TRBJ2-7	TRBD1	.	TGTGCCAGCAGCCCCCTTAGGGACAGGAGCTCCTACGAGCAGTACTTC	CASSPLRDRSSYEQYF
TRBV11-2	TRBJ2-1	.	.	TGTGCCAGCAGCTTTCCGGACAGATACTACAATGAGCAGTTCTTC	CASSFPDRYYNEQFF
TRBV18	TRBJ1-4	TRBD1	.	TGTGCCAGCTCACGTGTAGAGGGACAGTTTAATGAAAAACTGTTTTTT	CASSRVEGQFNEKLFF
TRBV28	TRBJ1-1	.	few	TGTGCCAGCAGCCCCCTCCGTTCGAACACTGAAGCTTTCTTT	CASSPLRSNTEAFF
TRBV29-1	TRBJ2-7	TRBD2	.	TGCAGCGTTGGCCTAGCGGGCAGCTCCTACGAGCAGTACTTC	CSVGLAGSSYEQYF
TRBV30	TRBJ1-2	TRBD1	.	TGTGCCTGGGGGACAGGGGGACATGGCTACACCTTC	CAWGTGGHGYTF
TRBV4-1	TRBJ1-3	.	.	TGCGCCAGCAGCCCTCGGGGTCGTGCTGGAAACACCATATATTTT	CASSPRGRAGNTIYF
TRBV2	TRBJ1-2	.	.	TGTGCCAGCAGTCCCGTGGGGGGGGGAAACTATGGCTACACCTTC	CASSPVGGGNYGYTF
TRBV5-1	TRBJ2-3	TRBD1	.	TGCGCCAGCAGGACAGGGGGACACACAGATACGCAGTATTTT	CASRTGGHTDTQYF
TRBV7-9	TRBJ2-1	TRBD2	.	TGTGCCAGCAGCTTTGTTGCGGGACTAGCGGGACACAATGAGCAGTTCTTC	CASSFVAGLAGHNEQFF